The next 8 T cell receptor beta chains were all read from a single sample in a study of CD8 T cells in Susac syndrome. With random hexamers, about 0.5 to 1 ug RNA was reverse transcribed. In TCRdb, the immunoSEQ multiplex PCR reads were re-called with MiXCR into one record per CDR3 protein. The sample shows around 150,000 distinct CDR3 sequences, approximately 95% of them seen only once. Sequencing used CD4+ T cells from PBMCs. The origin of the receptors is a human donor with multiple sclerosis.

The rearrangement joins TRBV5-1 to TRBJ1-2; D is unresolved. The CDR3 loop spans 15 amino acids. V lost 3 bases and J 8 bases, leaving 20 bases between the germline ends. From germline, CDR1 is SGHRS and CDR2 YFSETQ. The CDR3 sequence: CASSYGAVPGRGYTF. The CDR3 DNA is TGCGCCAGCAGCTACGGAGCGGTCCCCGGACGGGGCTACACCTTC.

The chain joins TRBV19 to TRBJ2-7, with 10 bases fitting TRBD2. The CDR3 is 14 residues long. Trimming took 7 bases from V and 3 from J; bases not matched to a gene: 6. Germline lookup yields CDR1 LNHDA and CDR2 SQIVND (reference sequence). For the CDR3, the DNA is TGTGCCAGTAATCCTAGCGGGAGAAACTACGAGCAGTACTTC. This encodes CASNPSGRNYEQYF.

J is TRBJ1-1 and V is TRBV13; tentative D call: TRBD1 (5 bases). Germline CDR1 reads PRHDT; CDR2 reads FYEKMQ (reference sequence). CDR3 length: 14 residues. V gave up 5 bases and J gave up 1 base, with 11 bases separating them. For the CDR3, the DNA is TGTGCCAGCAGCCCCGGGGCTGCGAACACTGAAGCTTTCTTT. Translation: CASSPGAANTEAFF.

CDR3 protein: CSARVGQGGGNQPQHF. The CDR3, as DNA: TGCAGTGCTAGAGTGGGACAGGGAGGGGGCAATCAGCCCCAGCATTTT. The J gene is TRBJ1-5, the V gene TRBV20-1, with 9 bases that match TRBD1. V lost 1 base, J lost 2 bases, and 6 bases stayed unmatched. Germline CDR1 DFQATT, CDR2 SNEGSKA (reference sequence). The CDR3 loop spans 16 amino acids.

V gene TRBV3-1 combines with J gene TRBJ1-5; D is unresolved. V gave up 0 bases and J gave up 5 bases, with 11 bases separating them. CDR1 is LGHDT and CDR2 is YNNKEL in the germline V gene (reference sequence). This CDR3 is built from 15 residues. In nucleotides, the CDR3 is TGTGCCAGCAGCCAAGACAGGAGTAGGTATCAGCCCCAGCATTTT. It translates to CASSQDRSRYQPQHF.

V usage is TRBV3-1 and J usage is TRBJ2-5; D might be TRBD2 (6 bases). In germline, CDR1 is LGHDT, CDR2 YNNKEL (reference sequence). V was clipped by 2 bases and J by 2 bases, with 15 bases between them. The CDR3 runs to 16 residues. CDR3 sequence reads: CASSQPSGVGQETQYF. In DNA, the CDR3 is TGTGCCAGCAGCCAACCATCGGGGGTTGGGCAAGAGACCCAGTACTTC.

V and J are TRBV5-4 and TRBJ2-3, with 7 bases matching TRBD1. CDR3 length equals 13 residues. Germline CDR1 and CDR2: SGHNT and YYREEE (reference sequence). The J segment lost 1 base and the V segment lost 10 bases, leaving 6 bases of the junction unmatched. The CDR3, as DNA: TGTGCCGACGAAGGGACAGGCACAGATACGCAGTATTTT. Its protein product is CADEGTGTDTQYF.

The chain has TRBV23-1 and TRBJ2-5; no reliable D call. TRBV23-1 is an open reading frame, and its role is uncertain. V gave up 3 bases and J gave up 4 bases, with 27 bases separating them. The CDR3 sequence is 19 residues long. The CDR3 nucleotides are TGCGCCAGCAGTCATTCTCCTCGTGGGCGGTCTCCAGTGGGAGAGACCCAGTACTTC. It is translated as CASSHSPRGRSPVGETQYF.